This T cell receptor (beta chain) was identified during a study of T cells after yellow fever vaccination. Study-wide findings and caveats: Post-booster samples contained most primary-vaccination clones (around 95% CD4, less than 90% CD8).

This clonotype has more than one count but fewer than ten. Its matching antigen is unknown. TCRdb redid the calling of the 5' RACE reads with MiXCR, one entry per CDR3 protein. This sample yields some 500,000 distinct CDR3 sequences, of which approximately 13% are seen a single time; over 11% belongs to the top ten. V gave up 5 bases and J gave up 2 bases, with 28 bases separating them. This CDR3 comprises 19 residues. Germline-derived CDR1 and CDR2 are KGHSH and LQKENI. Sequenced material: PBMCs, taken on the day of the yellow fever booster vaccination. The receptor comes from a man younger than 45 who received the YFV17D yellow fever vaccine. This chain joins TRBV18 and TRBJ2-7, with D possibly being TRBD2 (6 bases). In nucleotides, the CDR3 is TGTGCCAGCTCAACCACGGGCCGAGCGGGCTTACTTATCGCCTACGAGCAGTACTTC. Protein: CASSTTGRAGLLIAYEQYF.